These 27 T cell receptor beta chains were all obtained from the same sample, sequenced in a study of T cells in women clearing cervical HPV infection. Measured with immunoSEQ multiplex PCR; TCRdb has only the in-frame clones, and not every one. The data show 25,000 to 35,000 clones, and the top ten clones hold more than 6.5%. The sequenced sample was blood buffy coat. These receptors all stem from a woman aged 18-69 years with a cervical HPV16 infection that either progressed to CIN3+ or cleared (not recorded which).

Details on this clone: Read coverage stops 3 residues before the CDR3 terminus; the germline J gene supplies the remainder. The V call is TRBV30, the J call TRBJ2-5; no firm D call. The CDR3 extends over 13 amino acids. The germline V gene encodes CDR1 GTSNPN and CDR2 SVGIG (reference sequence). Trimming took 0 bases from V and 5 from J, leaving 10 bases between them. The CDR3 DNA, read in part, is TGTGCCTGGAGTGTACGCTTAAGGGAGACC. Translated, it gives CAWSVRLRET. The CDR3 reads in full as CAWSVRLRETQYF.

Remarks on this clone: The observed sequence ends 3 residues before the CDR3 terminus, with the missing tail filled in from the germline J gene. The J gene is TRBJ2-7, the V gene TRBV20-1; TRBD2 is a possible D gene (7 bases). V was pared by 6 bases and J by 2 bases, with 17 bases between. This CDR3 has 14 residues. The V gene's germline CDR1 is DFQATT and CDR2 SNEGSKA (reference sequence). The covered CDR3 bases are TGCAGTGCGCCGATGGGGGGGGGCCCCTACGAG. Its protein product is CSAPMGGGPYE. In full, the CDR3 reads CSAPMGGGPYEQYF.

Of note for this clone: The read finishes 3 residues shy of the CDR3 end, and the germline J gene is used to complete it. The rearrangement links TRBV5-4 to TRBJ2-3, with a possible D match to TRBD2 (7 bases). CDR1 is SGHNT, CDR2 YYREEE, per germline (reference sequence). The CDR3 spans 15 residues. Trimming pared 1 base from V and 5 bases from J, leaving 14 bases between. CDR3 DNA (partial): TGTGCCAGCAGCTTGTACGGGGGGCCTGGAGATACG. Translated: CASSLYGGPGDT. The whole CDR3 sequence is CASSLYGGPGDTQYF.

Worth noting for this clone: The read ends 3 residues before the CDR3 terminus; that terminus is restored from the germline J gene. V is TRBV7-9 and J is TRBJ2-3, with D hard to call. The CDR3 extends over 13 amino acids. CDR1 and CDR2 (germline): SEHNR, FQNEAQ (reference sequence). Trimming took off 4 bases at V and 3 bases at J, with 8 bases between the two ends. CDR3 DNA (partial): TGTGCCAGCAGCTACTCTAGGACAGATACG. It specifies CASSYSRTDT. In full, the CDR3 is CASSYSRTDTQYF.

In regard to this clone: Coverage ceases 3 residues before the CDR3 finishes, and the germline J gene fills in the end. The chain combines TRBV7-3 with TRBJ2-3, with TRBD1 matching 10 bases. CDR1 SGHTA and CDR2 FQGTGA come from the germline V gene. The V segment lost 5 bases and the J segment 3 bases; nucleotides outside the gene matches: 11. The CDR3 contains 17 residues. The CDR3 is CASSGGQWTGGTDTQYF. The part of the CDR3 DNA that was read is TGTGCCAGCAGCGGAGGCCAGTGGACAGGGGGGACAGATACG.

A remark on this clone: The read is 3 residues too short to cover the CDR3 end, so that end is filled in from the germline J gene. V gene TRBV11-2 combines with J gene TRBJ1-4; D gene ambiguous. CDR3 length: 14 amino acids. V lost 5 bases to trimming and J lost 7 bases, with 14 bases between them. Germline V lookup: CDR1 SGHAT, CDR2 FQNNGV. CDR3 region: CASSQRSGFEKLFF. The covered CDR3 bases are TGTGCCAGCAGCCAGAGGTCCGGGTTTGAAAAA.

Of note for this clone: The read ends 3 residues before the CDR3 terminus; that terminus is restored from the germline J gene. The chain links TRBV30 to TRBJ2-7; TRBD2 aligns across 8 bases. In germline, CDR1 is GTSNPN, CDR2 SVGIG (reference sequence). CDR3 length: 15 residues. V dropped 0 bases and J dropped 6; count of bases not matched to a gene: 10. CDR3 sequence reads: CAWSVQASGPAEQYF. The sequenced CDR3 bases are TGTGCCTGGAGTGTACAGGCTAGCGGGCCAGCCGAG.

About this clone: The read ends 3 residues before the CDR3 terminus; that terminus is restored from the germline J gene. V usage is TRBV20-1 and J usage is TRBJ2-7, with D maybe TRBD1 (6 bases). The CDR3 runs to 14 residues. V shed 0 bases and J shed 3 bases, with 12 bases lying between them. Germline CDR1 and CDR2: DFQATT and SNEGSKA (reference sequence). CDR3 bases read: TGCAGTGCTAGAGATCGTGGACAGATCTACGAG. Translated: CSARDRGQIYE. The full CDR3 protein is CSARDRGQIYEQYF.

The CDR3 here is CASSEAAGGGTEAFF. The DNA read from the CDR3 is TGTGCCAGCAGTGAAGCGGCCGGGGGGGGCACTGAA. The chain carries TRBV2 and TRBJ1-1, with TRBD1 as a possible D gene (5 bases). The read gets to within 3 residues of the CDR3 end, and the germline J gene fills in the rest. Germline V gives CDR1 SNHLY, CDR2 FYNNEI. This CDR3 is built from 15 residues. Trimming cost V 0 bases and J 4 bases, with 12 bases left between them. Looking up the rest from reference TRBV2 and TRBJ1-1 gives the full variable domain: EPEVTQTPSHQVTQMGQEVILRCVPISNHLYFYWYRQILGQKVEFLVSFYNNEISEKSEIFDDQFSVERPDGSNFTLKIRSTKLEDSAMYFCASSEAAGGGTEAFFGQGTRLTVV.

Points on this clone: The sequenced fragment ends 3 residues before the CDR3 boundary, so the rest is inferred from the germline J gene. V usage is TRBV7-6 and J usage is TRBJ2-1, with a tentative D call TRBD2 (6 bases). Germline V CDR1 and CDR2: SGHVS, FNYEAQ. The CDR3 has 17 residues. The germline V and J ends were trimmed by 0 bases and 1 base, with 13 bases remaining between them. CDR3 DNA (partial): TGTGCCAGCAGCTTAGCCGCGGAGGGGTCATCCTACAATGAG. This encodes CASSLAAEGSSYNE. The full CDR3 sequence reads CASSLAAEGSSYNEQFF.

With respect to this clone: The read ends 3 residues shy of where the CDR3 ends; the end is completed using the germline J gene. This chain links TRBV11-2 with TRBJ1-1; D unresolved. This CDR3 has 13 amino acids. Trimming took off 3 bases at V and 3 bases at J, with 8 bases between the two ends. Germline-derived CDR1 and CDR2 are SGHAT and FQNNGV. The CDR3 sequence is CASSFRPDTEAFF. The DNA read from the CDR3 is TGTGCCAGCAGCTTCCGTCCGGACACTGAA.

A word on this clone: With the read ending 3 residues before the CDR3 end, the germline J gene is used to fill in that end. The chain is built from TRBV18 and TRBJ1-1, with 9 positions matching TRBD1. Germline-derived CDR1 and CDR2 are KGHSH and LQKENI. The junction had 3 bases not matched to a gene; V was cut back by 3 bases and J by 1 base. The CDR3 is made up of 15 amino acids. The DNA read from the CDR3 is TGTGCCAGCTCACCCACAGGGGGCGGGAACACTGAA. The encoded protein is CASSPTGGGNTE. The CDR3 reads in full as CASSPTGGGNTEAFF.

Of note for this clone: The CDR3 extends 3 residues past the end of the read, so its final part is completed from the germline J gene. This sequence joins TRBV7-2 and TRBJ2-3, with 12 bases lining up with TRBD2. There are 15 residues in the CDR3. Germline V lookup: CDR1 SGHTA, CDR2 FQGNSA. Trimming cost V 4 bases and J 2 bases; bases outside gene matches: 1. The CDR3 protein is CASSSSGGVTDTQYF. The covered CDR3 bases are TGTGCCAGCAGCTCTAGCGGGGGGGTCACAGATACG.

As to this clone: The read terminates 3 residues ahead of where the CDR3 ends, so the germline J gene completes it. The chain employs TRBV4-2 and TRBJ2-5, with 7 positions matching TRBD1. The V gene's germline CDR1 is LGHNA and CDR2 YNFKEQ. V was pared by 0 bases and J by 4 bases, with 8 bases of the junction left unmatched. This CDR3 is 16 amino acids long. CDR3 bases read: TGTGCCAGCAGCCAAGAATCCCGGGACAGAGGAGAGACC. Amino acid sequence: CASSQESRDRGET. The whole CDR3 reads CASSQESRDRGETQYF.

CDR3 residues: CASSPPGREPQHF. The CDR3 bases that were read are TGTGCCAGCAGTCCGCCCGGTCGTGAGCCC. The chain combines TRBV12-3 or TRBV12-4 with TRBJ1-5; D is unresolved. The sequence runs out 3 residues before the end of the CDR3; the remainder is reconstructed from the germline J gene. This CDR3 is built from 13 residues. Trimming removed 5 bases from V and 8 bases from J, with 13 bases in between.

Regarding this clone: The CDR3 extends 3 residues past the end of the read, so its final part is completed from the germline J gene. The chain employs TRBV2 and TRBJ2-2; D may be TRBD1 (5 bases). Looked up from germline, CDR1 is SNHLY and CDR2 is FYNNEI. The CDR3 length is 13 residues. V was pared by 11 bases and J by 1 base, with 11 bases between. The CDR3 DNA, read in part, is TGTGCCGGTGGACACGAGAACACCGGGGAG. This encodes CAGGHENTGE. In full, the CDR3 is CAGGHENTGELFF.

The CDR3 bases that were read are TGTGCCAGTAGCTGGACAGGGGGGGCAGATACG. Its translation is CASSWTGGADT. The CDR3 in full is CASSWTGGADTQYF. The chain combines TRBV19 with TRBJ2-3; 10 positions match TRBD1. The CDR3 extends 3 residues past the end of the read, so its final part is completed from the germline J gene. The V segment lost 6 bases and the J segment 4 bases; nucleotides outside the gene matches: 4. The CDR3 has 14 amino acids. Germline V gene lookup returns CDR1 LNHDA and CDR2 SQIVND (reference sequence).

CDR3 bases read: TGTGCCAGTAGTATAGCTCTGACAGGAGGGCCGCAA. Protein sequence: CASSIALTGGPQ. The whole CDR3 sequence reads CASSIALTGGPQAFF. V is TRBV19 and J is TRBJ1-1; TRBD1 is a possible D gene (6 bases). The CDR3 end lies 3 residues beyond the end of the read and is filled in from the germline J gene. The CDR3 has 15 residues. Germline assignment: CDR1 LNHDA and CDR2 SQIVND (reference sequence).

As to this clone: Read data end 3 residues before the CDR3 end; the end is taken from the germline J gene. This rearrangement joins TRBV2 to TRBJ2-2; 10 nucleotides align to TRBD2. The germline gives CDR1 SNHLY, CDR2 FYNNEI. The ends lost 3 bases at V and 1 base at J; junction bases unmatched: 2. The CDR3 length is 16 residues. The CDR3 region is CASSDPSGGNTGELFF. The CDR3 bases that were read are TGTGCCAGCAGTGACCCTAGCGGGGGGAACACCGGGGAG.

In regard to this clone: The read terminates 3 residues before the CDR3 end, so the remaining end is supplied by the germline J gene. This chain links TRBV5-1 with TRBJ1-4, with 9 positions matching TRBD1. With 3 bases clipped from V and 7 bases from J, the junction kept 4 bases outside the gene matches. The CDR3 runs to 14 residues. From germline, CDR1 is SGHRS and CDR2 YFSETQ. Partial CDR3 DNA: TGCGCCAGCAGCTCGGGACAGGGAGGTGAAAAA. Translating gives CASSSGQGGEK. The full CDR3 protein is CASSSGQGGEKLFF.

The covered CDR3 bases are TGTGCCAGCAGCCCCACCCGCCGGGCAGATACG. Translated, it gives CASSPTRRADT. In full, the CDR3 reads CASSPTRRADTQYF. The rearrangement joins TRBV14 to TRBJ2-3; D gene ambiguous. Read coverage stops 3 residues before the CDR3 terminus; the germline J gene supplies the remainder. This CDR3 region has 14 residues. Trimming left V 4 bases short and J 4 bases short, with 12 bases between. Germline CDR1 reads SGHDN; CDR2 reads FVKESK.

Details on this clone: The sequence runs out 3 residues before the end of the CDR3; the remainder is reconstructed from the germline J gene. The V gene is TRBV12-3 or TRBV12-4, the J gene TRBJ2-4; 8 nucleotides align to TRBD2. There are 15 residues in the CDR3. Trimming cost V 3 bases and J 4 bases; bases outside gene matches: 5. This CDR3 is CASSFGSGGKNIQYF. The DNA read from the CDR3 is TGTGCCAGCAGTTTCGGGTCGGGGGGGAAAAACATT.

Details on this clone: Coverage ceases 3 residues before the CDR3 finishes, and the germline J gene fills in the end. The chain is built from TRBV5-1 and TRBJ2-5, with D perhaps matching TRBD2 (7 bases). The CDR3 contains 17 residues. The germline V gene encodes CDR1 SGHRS and CDR2 YFSETQ. V lost 6 bases and J 5 bases, leaving 26 bases between the germline ends. The part of the CDR3 DNA that was read is TGCGCCAGCATCCCCTCCCCCTCTCGGGGGGCCGCGGAGACC. As protein: CASIPSPSRGAAET. The full CDR3 protein reads CASIPSPSRGAAETQYF.

Comment on this clone: The read finishes 3 residues shy of the CDR3 end, and the germline J gene is used to complete it. This chain uses TRBV30 with TRBJ2-5; TRBD2 aligns across 8 bases. This CDR3 contains 15 residues. The germline V gene encodes CDR1 GTSNPN and CDR2 SVGIG (reference sequence). The V and J ends lost 0 bases and 5 bases, in that order; junction bases with no gene match: 8. CDR3 DNA, as far as it was read: TGTGCCTGGAGTGTAACCGGGGGGGCCGGGGAGACC. Translated: CAWSVTGGAGET. The entire CDR3 protein reads CAWSVTGGAGETQYF.

Regarding this clone: Sequencing ends 3 residues short of the CDR3 end; the germline J gene provides the rest. The rearrangement uses TRBV30 and TRBJ1-5; the D is unclear. In germline, CDR1 is GTSNPN, CDR2 SVGIG (reference sequence). The CDR3 sequence is 14 residues long. Trimming removed 4 bases at V and 5 bases at J, with 15 bases between. The sequenced CDR3 bases are TGTGCCTGGAACGGCGGAGTGCGGGATCAGCCC. Amino acid sequence: CAWNGGVRDQP. In full, the CDR3 reads CAWNGGVRDQPQHF.

Concerning this clone: The CDR3 end lies 3 residues beyond the end of the read and is filled in from the germline J gene. The rearrangement links TRBV20-1 to TRBJ2-1; 8 bases map to TRBD2. V lost 3 bases and J lost 5; bases outside the gene matches: 0. CDR1 and CDR2 from the germline V gene are DFQATT and SNEGSKA (reference sequence). The CDR3 runs 12 residues. The CDR3 bases that were read are TGCAGTGCTAGCGGGGGGGACAATGAG. Translating it yields CSASGGDNE. The CDR3 reads in full as CSASGGDNEQFF.

Comments on this clone: Read sequence stops 3 residues before the CDR3 end, and the germline J gene provides the missing end. The chain recombines TRBV5-4 with TRBJ2-3; 9 bases align to TRBD1. Germline CDR1 and CDR2: SGHNT and YYREEE (reference sequence). The CDR3 runs 16 residues. Germline trimming cut 3 bases from V and 5 bases from J; bases unmatched to any gene: 10. The chain's CDR3 is CASSSGGTGFIDTQYF. The DNA read from the CDR3 is TGTGCCAGCAGCTCGGGCGGGACAGGGTTTATAGATACG.